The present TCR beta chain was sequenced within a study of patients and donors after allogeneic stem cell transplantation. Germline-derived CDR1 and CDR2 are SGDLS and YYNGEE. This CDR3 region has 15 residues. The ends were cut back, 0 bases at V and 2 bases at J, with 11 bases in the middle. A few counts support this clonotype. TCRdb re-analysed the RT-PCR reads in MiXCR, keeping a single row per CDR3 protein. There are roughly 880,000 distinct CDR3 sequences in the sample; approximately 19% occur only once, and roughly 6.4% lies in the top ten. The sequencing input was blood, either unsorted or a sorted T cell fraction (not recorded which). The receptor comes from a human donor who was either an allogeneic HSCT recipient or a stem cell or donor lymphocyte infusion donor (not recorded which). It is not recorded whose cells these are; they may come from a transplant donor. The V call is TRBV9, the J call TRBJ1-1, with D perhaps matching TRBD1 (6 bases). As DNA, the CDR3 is TGTGCCAGCAGCGTAGTGCGGGGGGGCAACACTGAAGCTTTCTTT. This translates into CASSVVRGGNTEAFF.